A single sample gave rise to the 21 T cell receptor beta chains below, sequenced in a study of post-analysis software for immune sequencing data. Incorporated into the TCR beta cDNA libraries were unique molecular identifiers, which served to reduce PCR and sequencing biases. TCRdb re-derived calls from the PCR reads in MiXCR, one entry per CDR3 protein. The data show roughly 570,000 distinct CDR3 sequences, around a third seen once. For these receptors, no antigen is known. The study, taken as a whole, reports: TRBV5-6, TRBV5-1 and TRBV20-1 were among 4 or 5 TRBV segments more frequent in patients than controls.

Specimen: blood. These receptors were taken from a girl aged 2-17 years with multiple sclerosis.

The chain recombines TRBV29-1 with TRBJ1-2; 7 nucleotides line up with TRBD1. Trimming at V came to 6 bases and at J to 2 bases, leaving 12 bases not matched to a gene. The CDR3 totals 15 residues. Germline CDR1 and CDR2: SQVTM and ANQGSEA. CDR3 sequence: CSVRALATGNYGYTF. The CDR3, as DNA: TGCAGCGTGAGGGCCCTCGCGACAGGGAACTATGGCTACACCTTC.

This clonotype was seen a handful of times. The chain carries TRBV29-1 and TRBJ2-1; the D gene could be TRBD1 or TRBD2 (5 bases each). Trimming removed 3 bases at V and 4 bases at J, with 16 bases between. Germline assignment: CDR1 SQVTM and CDR2 ANQGSEA. CDR3 length: 15 amino acids. The CDR3 bases are TGCAGCGTTGACCCAGGAGGACAACTTTACAATGAGCAGTTCTTC. Encoded protein: CSVDPGGQLYNEQFF.

There are a few counts of this clonotype. The chain is built from TRBV12-3 or TRBV12-4 and TRBJ2-5; D possibly corresponds to TRBD2 (6 bases). The CDR3 length is 14 residues. V was cut by 5 bases and J by 5 bases, with 15 bases left in between. CDR3 loop: CASSPNTEGETQYF. CDR3 coding DNA: TGTGCCAGCAGTCCCAATACGGAGGGGGAGACCCAGTACTTC.

This clonotype was counted between two and nine times. CDR3 sequence (DNA): TGTGCCATCGGTAGGGGATCCTCCTACAATGAGCAGTTCTTC. It codes for CAIGRGSSYNEQFF. The gene calls are TRBV10-3 and TRBJ2-1; tentatively, D is TRBD1 (5 bases). This CDR3 is 14 amino acids long. Trimming pared 8 bases from V and 0 bases from J, leaving 11 bases between. Germline CDR1 is ENHRY and CDR2 is SYGVKD.

The V gene is TRBV5-5, the J gene TRBJ1-5, with 7 nucleotides matching TRBD1. Germline trimming cut 5 bases from V and 0 bases from J; bases unmatched to any gene: 2. This CDR3 spans 14 amino acids. CDR1 is SGHKS and CDR2 is YYEKEE in the germline V gene (reference sequence). In DNA form, the CDR3 reads TGTGCCAGCAGGACAGGGTTTAGCAATCAGCCCCAGCATTTT. It is translated as CASRTGFSNQPQHF. Full variable domain (missing parts from reference TRBV5-5 and TRBJ1-5): DAGVTQSPTHLIKTRGQQVTLRCSPISGHKSVSWYQQVLGQGPQFIFQYYEKEERGRGNFPDRFSARQFPNYSSELNVNALLLGDSALYLCASRTGFSNQPQHFGDGTRLSIL.

V is TRBV7-2 and J is TRBJ2-3; a possible D gene is TRBD1 (6 bases). Looked up from germline, CDR1 is SGHTA and CDR2 is FQGNSA. The CDR3 has 16 residues. V lost 3 bases, J lost 0 bases, and 13 bases lay in between. CDR3 sequence (DNA): TGTGCCAGCAGCTTTCAGGGGTCCCCTAGCACAGATACGCAGTATTTT. Translating it yields CASSFQGSPSTDTQYF.

The CDR3 nucleotides read TGCGCCAGCAGCTCCCAGCGGGGCGAAGAGACCCAGTACTTC. Translated, it gives CASSSQRGEETQYF. V and J are TRBV5-1 and TRBJ2-5, with TRBD2 matching over 7 bases. Germline CDR1 and CDR2: SGHRS and YFSETQ. J was trimmed by 3 bases and V by 3 bases; bases with no gene match: 5. This CDR3 spans 14 amino acids.

The table lists this clonotype with a few counts. The V gene is TRBV5-1, the J gene TRBJ1-4; D is possibly TRBD1 (5 bases). Trimming took 4 bases from V and 5 from J, leaving 18 bases between them. The CDR3 consists of 16 residues. Germline V gives CDR1 SGHRS, CDR2 YFSETQ. Written as DNA, the CDR3 is TGCGCCAGCAGCCGTGGCCCAGGGCAGGGAAATGAAAAACTGTTTTTT. It translates to CASSRGPGQGNEKLFF. Full variable domain (rest looked up from reference TRBV5-1 and TRBJ1-4): KAGVTQTPRYLIKTRGQQVTLSCSPISGHRSVSWYQQTPGQGLQFLFEYFSETQRNKGNFPGRFSGRQFSNSRSEMNVSTLELGDSALYLCASSRGPGQGNEKLFFGSGTQLSVL.

The chain links TRBV20-1 to TRBJ1-2, with D tentatively TRBD1 (6 bases). This CDR3 contains 15 residues. Trimming left V 0 bases short and J 2 bases short, with 13 bases between. Germline CDR1 and CDR2: DFQATT and SNEGSKA (reference sequence). The CDR3 nucleotides read TGCAGTGCTAGAGATTCGAGGAGGGGGAACTATGGCTACACCTTC. Translating it yields CSARDSRRGNYGYTF.

The CDR3 protein is CSARPYLGGEGYTF. The DNA of the CDR3 is TGCAGTGCTAGGCCCTATTTGGGGGGTGAAGGCTACACCTTC. This chain connects TRBV20-1 to TRBJ1-2; D might be TRBD1 (5 bases). V lost 3 bases, J lost 8 bases, and 19 bases lay in between. The CDR3 loop spans 14 amino acids. Germline lookup yields CDR1 DFQATT and CDR2 SNEGSKA (reference sequence).

A remark on this clonotype: A far larger clone lies a single base away; this is likely a read error. The rearrangement joins TRBV5-5 to TRBJ1-2; maybe TRBD1 (6 bases). Germline V CDR1 and CDR2: SGHKS, YYEKEE (reference sequence). The CDR3 has 13 residues. The CDR3 loop reads CANSLGQNYGYTF. The CDR3 DNA is TGTGCCAACAGCCTAGGACAGAACTATGGCTACACCTTC.

This sequence joins TRBV6-5 and TRBJ1-2; D remains ambiguous. The V gene lost 5 bases and the J gene lost 0 bases, with 13 bases spanning the gap. The length of the CDR3 is 15 residues. From germline, CDR1 is MNHEY and CDR2 SVGAGI. CDR3 residues: CASSPSLTANYGYTF. DNA for the CDR3: TGTGCCAGCAGTCCATCCCTGACTGCTAACTATGGCTACACCTTC.

In its sample, this clonotype was seen a few times. The chain uses TRBV3-1 and TRBJ2-1; TRBD2 matches 9 bases. The junction had 13 bases not matched to a gene; V was cut back by 1 base and J by 6 bases. This CDR3 has 18 amino acids. Germline values: CDR1 LGHDT, CDR2 YNNKEL (reference sequence). CDR3 protein: CASSQAISTAGGLNEQFF. The CDR3 DNA sequence: TGTGCCAGCAGCCAAGCGATATCGACGGCGGGGGGGCTCAATGAGCAGTTCTTC.

The V gene is TRBV3-1, the J gene TRBJ1-3, with D unclear. The CDR3 sequence is 13 residues long. Germline values: CDR1 LGHDT, CDR2 YNNKEL (reference sequence). V lost 1 base to trimming and J lost 4 bases, with 5 bases between them. CDR3 DNA sequence: TGTGCCAGCAGCCAAGTGGCCGGAAACACCATATATTTT. Translating it yields CASSQVAGNTIYF. The whole variable domain, filled in from reference TRBV3-1 and TRBJ1-3, reads DTAVSQTPKYLVTQMGNDKSIKCEQNLGHDTMYWYKQDSKKFLKIMFSYNNKELIINETVPNRFSPKSPDKAHLNLHINSLELGDSAVYFCASSQVAGNTIYFGEGSWLTVV.

V gene TRBV7-2 combines with J gene TRBJ2-7; D might be TRBD1 (5 bases). Germline V gene sequence: CDR1 SGHTA, CDR2 FQGNSA. V was trimmed by 1 base and J by 10 bases, leaving 14 bases between them. The CDR3 is 13 amino acids. CDR3 nucleotide sequence: TGTGCCAGCAGCTTAGTCCAGGGAAGGGCCCAGTACTTC. It translates to CASSLVQGRAQYF.

The chain links TRBV24-1 to TRBJ2-5; D might be TRBD1 (7 bases). There are 17 residues in the CDR3. Between the trimmed V and J ends, which lost 2 bases and 0 bases, there was a span of 15 bases. The V gene's germline CDR1 is KGHDR and CDR2 SFDVKD. The CDR3 coding sequence is TGTGCCACCAGTGATTGGGACAGCAGGGAGGACCAAGAGACCCAGTACTTC. Translating it yields CATSDWDSREDQETQYF.

The sample holds a few counts of this clonotype. The V gene is TRBV20-1, the J gene TRBJ2-1; the match to TRBD2 covers 7 bases. V gave up 5 bases and J gave up 3 bases; unmatched junction bases: 10. Per germline, CDR1 DFQATT and CDR2 SNEGSKA (reference sequence). This CDR3 comprises 15 residues. CDR3 region: CSAGPPGGNYNEQFF. In DNA form, the CDR3 reads TGCAGTGCTGGACCCCCCGGGGGGAACTACAATGAGCAGTTCTTC.

The rearrangement joins TRBV29-1 to TRBJ2-7; 12 bases are shared with TRBD1. V gave up 5 bases and J gave up 4 bases; unmatched junction bases: 9. The CDR3 totals 15 residues. Germline V gene lookup returns CDR1 SQVTM and CDR2 ANQGSEA. The CDR3 DNA follows: TGCAGCGTTAAAACCCGGGACAGGGGGCCGTACGAGCAGTACTTC. Translation gives CSVKTRDRGPYEQYF.

This clonotype occurred a few times. The chain joins TRBV5-1 to TRBJ2-5, with D unclear. Germline V gene sequence: CDR1 SGHRS, CDR2 YFSETQ. The V end was cut by 3 bases, the J end by 1 base, with 13 bases between. The CDR3 is made up of 15 amino acids. The CDR3 region is CASSSSGTIQETQYF. CDR3 DNA: TGCGCCAGCAGCTCGTCAGGCACTATCCAAGAGACCCAGTACTTC.

The gene calls are TRBV13 and TRBJ2-1, with TRBD2 matching over 9 bases. The CDR3 sequence is 15 residues long. Germline loops: CDR1 PRHDT, CDR2 FYEKMQ (reference sequence). Trimming took 5 bases from V and 5 from J; bases not matched to a gene: 7. The CDR3 nucleotides read TGTGCCAGCAGCCCCCCCCAGCGGGGGGACAATGAGCAGTTCTTC. This translates into CASSPPQRGDNEQFF. Full variable domain (missing parts from reference TRBV13 and TRBJ2-1): AAGVIQSPRHLIKEKRETATLKCYPIPRHDTVYWYQQGPGQDPQFLISFYEKMQSDKGSIPDRFSAQQFSDYHSELNMSSLELGDSALYFCASSPPQRGDNEQFFGPGTRLTVL.

The V call is TRBV3-1, the J call TRBJ2-1; 9 nucleotides match TRBD1. Trimming at V came to 3 bases and at J to 10 bases, leaving 10 bases not matched to a gene. There are 15 residues in the CDR3. Per the germline V gene, CDR1 is LGHDT and CDR2 is YNNKEL (reference sequence). CDR3 coding DNA: TGTGCCAGCAGCCAGCTCGGGACAGGGTTTGACGAGCAGTTCTTC. Its protein product is CASSQLGTGFDEQFF.